This T cell receptor beta chain derives from a study of T cells after yellow fever vaccination. Study at large: Those fractions that held only low numbers of cells were prepared using the SMART-Seq v4 Ultra Low Input RNA kit.

Making TCR cDNA involved 5'RACE template switching, which added UMIs and a universal primer site. TCRdb fed the 5' RACE reads into MiXCR, producing one record per CDR3 protein. The sample includes a few hundred thousand distinct CDR3 sequences, 6.9% of them seen just once. This clonotype has ten or more counts. Its matching antigen is unknown. Study results and caveats: Reappearing after the booster were most of the clones from primary vaccination (less than 97% CD4, 88% CD8). The secondary response peaked faster, at day 5 versus 15, but was weaker.

The CDR3 loop spans 13 amino acids. Trimming pared 7 bases from V and 2 bases from J, leaving 12 bases between. From germline, CDR1 is SNHLY and CDR2 FYNNEI. V and J are TRBV2 and TRBJ2-7, with D maybe TRBD2 (6 bases). The sequence was collected from a man under 40 who received the YFV17D yellow fever vaccine. Sequences were derived from CD4+ T cells sorted from PBMCs, sampled 15 days after the yellow fever booster vaccination. The CDR3 protein is CASKDTGAYEQYF. Here the CDR3 DNA reads TGTGCCAGCAAGGACACGGGAGCCTACGAGCAGTACTTC.